These 20 T cell receptor beta chains were all obtained from the same sample, sequenced in a study of cytomegalovirus exposure and HLA in healthy donors. PCR involved 60 Vbeta and 13 Jbeta primers. The protocol was immunoSEQ multiplex PCR, while the TCRdb copy is restricted to in-frame clones and leaves out a portion. Of around 74,000 clones detected, about four fifths appear once; the ten largest clones hold about 3.5%. The sequenced material came from PBMCs. These TCRs come from a middle-aged man in good health and CMV-seronegative.

The chain couples TRBV7-2 to TRBJ1-6; 9 nucleotides align to TRBD1. Losses at the gene ends were 5 bases for V and 6 bases for J; bases not matched to a gene: 11. In germline, CDR1 is SGHTA, CDR2 FQGNSA. The CDR3 covers 17 residues. The CDR3 region has the DNA TGTGCCAGCAGCCCGAGCAATGACAGGGGGATTAATTCACCCCTCCACTTT. Translated: CASSPSNDRGINSPLHF.

This clone came up a few times. V gene TRBV5-1 combines with J gene TRBJ2-2; D not certain. CDR3 length: 16 amino acids. In germline, CDR1 is SGHRS, CDR2 YFSETQ. V dropped 2 bases and J dropped 4 bases, with 15 bases sitting between them. The CDR3 nucleotides are TGCGCCAGCAGCTTTACGGGTCCTACGGGCACCGGGGAGCTGTTTTTT. It yields the protein CASSFTGPTGTGELFF.

This chain joins TRBV18 and TRBJ2-2, with no clear D. CDR3 length: 12 amino acids. With 3 bases removed from V and 11 bases from J, the gap between germline ends came to 10 bases. Germline V gives CDR1 KGHSH, CDR2 LQKENI. The CDR3 DNA reads TGTGCCAGCTCACCGAGTTTGAACGAGCTGTTTTTT. It translates to CASSPSLNELFF.

V usage is TRBV13 and J usage is TRBJ2-1, with 11 bases aligning to TRBD2. The trim removed 3 bases at V and 2 bases at J, leaving 6 bases unmatched. Germline V gene data show CDR1 as PRHDT and CDR2 as FYEKMQ (reference sequence). CDR3 length: 17 amino acids. The CDR3 DNA sequence: TGTGCCAGCAGCTTGTTAGCGGGGGGGCCCCCCTACAATGAGCAGTTCTTC. It is translated as CASSLLAGGPPYNEQFF.

The V gene is TRBV2, the J gene TRBJ2-1; 11 nucleotides match TRBD2. CDR1 is SNHLY, CDR2 FYNNEI, per germline. This CDR3 comprises 15 residues. V shed 6 bases and J 9 bases; nucleotides not matched to a gene: 10. The CDR3 here is CASRSGTSGGSEQFF. CDR3 in DNA: TGTGCCAGCAGATCCGGGACTAGCGGTGGTAGTGAGCAGTTCTTC.

This CDR3 is CASSLASLYGYTF. As DNA, the CDR3 is TGTGCCAGCAGCTTGGCCTCCCTCTATGGCTACACCTTC. The rearrangement uses TRBV5-6 and TRBJ1-2; D ambiguous. The germline CDR1 and CDR2 sequences are SGHDT and YYEEEE. V gave up 0 bases and J gave up 4 bases, with 7 bases separating them. The CDR3 sequence is 13 residues long.

The V and J genes are TRBV29-1 and TRBJ2-1; 7 nucleotides agree with TRBD1. This CDR3 has 14 amino acids. V trimming: 7 bases; J trimming: 10 bases; junction bases outside the gene matches: 16. In germline, CDR1 is SQVTM, CDR2 ANQGSEA. CDR3 region: CSAHPTLGQDEQFF. The CDR3 region has the DNA TGCAGCGCCCACCCTACCCTTGGACAGGACGAGCAGTTCTTC.

This clone was seen a few times. The rearrangement uses TRBV5-1 and TRBJ2-5; D gene unclear. The CDR3 has 14 residues. The germline V gene encodes CDR1 SGHRS and CDR2 YFSETQ. The V end was cut by 0 bases, the J end by 2 bases, with 8 bases between. The CDR3 spells CASSLAVRQETQYF. The CDR3 bases are TGCGCCAGCAGCTTGGCCGTCAGACAAGAGACCCAGTACTTC.

The table lists this clone with a few counts. The CDR3 DNA sequence: TGTGCCAGCTCACCAGGACTAGCGGGGTACAATGAGCAGTTCTTC. This encodes CASSPGLAGYNEQFF. This chain uses TRBV18 with TRBJ2-1; 12 nucleotides agree with TRBD2. Germline V lookup: CDR1 KGHSH, CDR2 LQKENI. The V gene end was trimmed by 2 bases and the J gene end by 4 bases; junction bases not matched to a gene: 0. The CDR3 length is 15 residues.

In DNA form, the CDR3 reads TGTGCCTGGAGTGCTGGGCAGGGGGCCCGGACTGAAGCTTTCTTT. Its translation: CAWSAGQGARTEAFF. The rearrangement uses TRBV30 and TRBJ1-1, with 8 bases identical to TRBD1. The V gene's germline CDR1 is GTSNPN and CDR2 SVGIG (reference sequence). Unmatched junction bases numbered 9, after V lost 1 base and J lost 5 bases. The CDR3 is 15 amino acids.

This clone has a single count. The rearrangement links TRBV4-2 to TRBJ1-2; D may be TRBD1 (5 bases). In germline, CDR1 is LGHNA, CDR2 YNFKEQ. This CDR3 has 10 residues. Between the trimmed V and J ends, which lost 5 bases and 14 bases, there was a span of 12 bases. CDR3 nucleotide sequence: TGTGCCAGCAGCGCCGTGGGGCAAACCTTC. Its protein is CASSAVGQTF.

For this clone: An end of the junction differs from the germline gene, which may be a read error. The genes are TRBV9 and TRBJ1-1; D uncertain. Looked up from germline, CDR1 is SGDLS and CDR2 is YYNGEE. This CDR3 region has 14 residues. CDR3 protein: CASSVDNRNTEAFF. The CDR3 DNA reads as TGTGCCAGCAGTGTAGACAACCGGAACACTGAAGCTTTCTTT.

The chain has TRBV9 and TRBJ1-2, with D unresolved. With 4 bases removed from V and 8 bases from J, the gap between germline ends came to 12 bases. The CDR3 length is 12 residues. Germline loops: CDR1 SGDLS, CDR2 YYNGEE. The CDR3: CASSFTSSGYTF. The DNA of the CDR3 is TGTGCCAGCAGCTTTACGAGTTCCGGCTACACCTTC.

This sequence joins TRBV18 and TRBJ1-1, with 11 nucleotides matching TRBD1. This CDR3 is 13 amino acids long. Germline V gives CDR1 KGHSH, CDR2 LQKENI. The V and J ends lost 3 bases and 7 bases, in that order; junction bases with no gene match: 1. In DNA, the CDR3 is TGTGCCAGCTCACCGGGACAGGGGGGTGAAGCTTTCTTT. This encodes CASSPGQGGEAFF.

The chain couples TRBV7-8 to TRBJ2-7; D unresolved. The CDR3 length is 15 residues. Trimming removed 2 bases at V and 2 bases at J, with 13 bases between. The V gene's germline CDR1 is SGHVS and CDR2 FQNEAQ. CDR3 DNA: TGTGCCAGCAGCTTAATGGGCATCGACCCCTACGAGCAGTACTTC. Translating it yields CASSLMGIDPYEQYF.

CDR3 sequence reads: CASSQVMGAQPQHF. The CDR3 DNA reads TGCGCCAGCAGCCAAGTGATGGGCGCTCAGCCCCAGCATTTT. This sequence joins TRBV4-1 and TRBJ1-5; D uncertain. Germline-derived CDR1 and CDR2 are MGHRA and YSYEKL. V shed 1 base and J shed 6 bases, with 10 bases lying between them. This CDR3 spans 14 amino acids.

The chain couples TRBV10-3 to TRBJ2-7; D unclear. Per the germline V gene, CDR1 is ENHRY and CDR2 is SYGVKD. The CDR3 consists of 14 residues. V lost 3 bases and J lost 0, with 9 bases in between. The DNA of the CDR3 is TGTGCCATCAGTGATGGTTCTAGCTCCTACGAGCAGTACTTC. Amino acids: CAISDGSSSYEQYF.

This chain uses TRBV30 with TRBJ1-2; no definite D call. Germline V CDR1 and CDR2: GTSNPN, SVGIG (reference sequence). Trimming pared 7 bases from V and 6 bases from J, leaving 9 bases between. This CDR3 spans 10 amino acids. The CDR3 spells CASFGNGYTF. The DNA of the CDR3 is TGTGCCTCTTTCGGTAATGGCTACACCTTC.

The rearrangement uses TRBV30 and TRBJ1-1; tentative D call: TRBD1 (6 bases). The ends were cut back, 0 bases at V and 1 base at J, with 18 bases in the middle. The CDR3 contains 17 residues. CDR1 and CDR2 (germline): GTSNPN, SVGIG (reference sequence). For the CDR3, the DNA is TGTGCCTGGAGTGTACGGTCCGGGGCAGGGGCGAACACTGAAGCTTTCTTT. This translates into CAWSVRSGAGANTEAFF.

The CDR3 region has the DNA TGTGCCAGCAGTTGGCCGGGGGACAGCAATCAGCCCCAGCATTTT. Protein: CASSWPGDSNQPQHF. The chain couples TRBV28 to TRBJ1-5; possibly TRBD1 for D (5 bases). Germline V gene data show CDR1 as MDHEN and CDR2 as SYDVKM. The CDR3 contains 15 residues. Trimming pared 4 bases from V and 1 base from J, leaving 11 bases between.